This T cell receptor (beta chain) appears in the sequencing data of a study of T-cell memory formation after mild COVID-19. A remark on this clonotype: Its antigen is still unknown.

Study findings and constraints: Mostly located in CM and EM were contracting CD4+ clones, with contracting CD8+ clones located in EMRA.

V gave up 6 bases and J gave up 7 bases, with 13 bases separating them. The CDR3 spans 13 residues. In TCRdb, the 5' RACE reads were re-called with MiXCR into one record per CDR3 protein. The repertoire holds some 340,000 distinct CDR3 sequences, with roughly 13% as singletons. The source material was PBMCs or a T cell subset sorted from them (not recorded which). This chain connects TRBV12-3 or TRBV12-4 to TRBJ1-5, with D perhaps matching TRBD1 (5 bases). The origin of this receptor is a man between 18 and 29 years old who had mild COVID-19 (a few samples of this study predate the infection). Cell type and time point are not known. This chain's CDR3 is CASRGQGGQPQHF. The CDR3 nucleotides read TGTGCCAGCAGGGGCCAGGGTGGACAGCCCCAGCATTTT.